What follows is one TCR beta chain and its context. The antigen is unknown. This CDR3 is 15 amino acids long. CDR1 and CDR2 (germline): WNHNN, SYGVQD (reference sequence). Via 5' RACE with UMI labels, TRB cDNA libraries were prepared. TCRdb processed the 5' RACE reads again and assigns one entry to each CDR3 protein, with no DNA. In total, the table holds roughly 65,000 distinct CDR3 sequences. The data originate from a study of CXCR3-negative and CXCR3-positive naive CD8 T cells. Study results and limitations: The study found more hydrophobic TRB CDR3s in CXCR3-positive naive cells than in CXCR3-negative naive cells.

Sorting was done in triplicate for each CD8+ T cell subset (around 300,000 cells each). The sample consisted of naive CXCR3+ CD8+ T cells from blood. Subset: CD45RO-CCR7+CD27+CD95- naive CD8+ T cells expressing CXCR3 (TNR3+). The source of this sequence is a human donor in good health. Some clones in this sample may be carry-over from other donors' samples. The rearrangement joins TRBV10-1 to TRBJ1-2; the D gene TCRdb calls, TRBD1, cannot be checked with no DNA. The CDR3 is CASSARGPANYGYTF.